This T cell receptor (beta chain) was documented in a study of metastatic and nonmetastatic thyroid tumors (dated by TCRdb to 2019 to 2021). Looking at the study overall: Repertoires were compared across peripheral blood and tumor or nodule tissue samples from malignant and benign thyroid patients. The full study reports these points: TCR beta diversity was reported as significantly higher in malignant tumors than in benign nodules, in both blood and tumor samples.

None of the patients had been given any treatment before thyroid surgery. Using T-cell receptor beta sequencing, the researchers looked back retrospectively at clinical samples from patients, gathered between about 2012 and 2019. The V end loses 2 bases and the J end loses 1 base, and a stretch of 7 bases separates them. From the cysteine up to the phenylalanine, the CDR3 has a length of 13 residues. Left in the record is the CDR3 DNA by itself, 39 bases read in frame from the first base. The germline V gene (reference sequence) provides CDR1 GTSNPN and CDR2 SVGIG. In regard to this clone: Its antigen specificity is not known. Base quality data are lacking; no much larger clone is found one base away.

The library was made by PCR. Sequencer: Illumina HiSeq 4000. High-throughput sequencing was used to profile the CDR3 region of the TCR beta-chain in every patient. The source study handled its data this way. CDR3 differences across clinicopathological groups were used to build a classifier for discriminating distant-metastatic papillary thyroid cancer patients. The Shannon index was used to assess repertoire diversity, and the Morisita-Horn index was used to assess tumor-blood repertoire similarity. TCRdb itself trimmed the public reads at Q25 with fastp, ran MiXCR and retained productive beta chains. These V and J calls derive from TCRdb rather than the authors' analysis. The sample contains about 47,000 clones, 20% to 25% of them found a single time. Around 3% of the sample belongs to the ten largest clones.

This sequence was found in a male donor with papillary thyroid cancer or a benign thyroid nodule (not recorded which). Some clones in this sample may be carry-over from other donors' samples. The sequence joins TRBV30 to TRBJ2-3; the D gene cannot be named for sure. What was sequenced was blood. The CDR3 amino acid sequence is: CAWSISRTDTQYF. The DNA sequence follows: TGTGCCTGGAGTATTAGCCGCACAGATACGCAGTATTTT.